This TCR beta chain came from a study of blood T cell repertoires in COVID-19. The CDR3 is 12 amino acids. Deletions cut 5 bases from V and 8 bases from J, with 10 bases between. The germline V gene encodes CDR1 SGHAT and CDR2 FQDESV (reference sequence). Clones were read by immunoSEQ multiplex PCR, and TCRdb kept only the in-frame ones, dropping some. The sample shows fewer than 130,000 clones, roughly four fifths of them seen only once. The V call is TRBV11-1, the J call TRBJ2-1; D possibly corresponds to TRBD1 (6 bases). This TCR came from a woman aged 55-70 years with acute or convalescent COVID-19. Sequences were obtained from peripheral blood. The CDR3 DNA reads TGTGCCAGCAGCGCCCAGGGGTATGAGCAGTTCTTC. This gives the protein CASSAQGYEQFF.